This entry describes one T cell receptor (beta chain). Germline values: CDR1 MNHEY, CDR2 SVGAGI. This CDR3 has 14 residues. Trimming stripped 2 bases from V and 4 bases from J, with 8 bases between. These data come from a study of Tregs in tolerant kidney transplant recipients. The method was immunoSEQ multiplex PCR; TCRdb's version includes in-frame clones alone and lacks a portion of them. The table has approximately 90,000 clones, more than 80% seen once. Sequencing was carried out using CD8+ T cells from blood. The receptor was isolated from a human donor in good health. The rearrangement joins TRBV6-5 to TRBJ2-2; D is unresolved. CDR3 sequence: CASSYGPLTGELFF. DNA of the CDR3: TGTGCCAGCAGTTACGGGCCCCTCACCGGGGAGCTGTTTTTT.